This is a list of T cell receptor beta chains from one sample in a study of T cell responses to AZD1222 COVID-19 vaccine. The table came from immunoSEQ multiplex PCR; TCRdb's copy has only in-frame clones and leaves some out. The sample yields tens of thousands of clones, about 87% seen once. The starting material was peripheral blood, obtained 28 days after the second AZD1222 dose. These receptors were taken from an adult who received the AZD1222 COVID-19 vaccine. Each CDR3 is given with its conserved first and last residue. Fields, in order: clone size, V gene, J gene, D gene, CDR3 DNA, CDR3 protein. D genes are given only for firm matches. A row's size may be missing; if present it is once, few, many or a size class.

size: NA
V: TRBV7-9
J: TRBJ1-4
D: NA
DNA: TGTGCCAGCAGCTTTTCAGGGATTGATGAAAAACTGTTTTTT
CDR3: CASSFSGIDEKLFF

size: once
V: TRBV6-5
J: TRBJ2-3
D: NA
DNA: TGTGCCAGCCGCCCTAGCGGCACAGATACGCAGTATTTT
CDR3: CASRPSGTDTQYF

size: NA
V: TRBV6-1
J: TRBJ1-1
D: NA
DNA: TGTGCCAGCAGTGAGGTGCTCGCAGGGAACACTGAAGCTTTCTTT
CDR3: CASSEVLAGNTEAFF

size: NA
V: TRBV29-1
J: TRBJ2-2
D: NA
DNA: TGCAGCGCCGCCGGACAGATGAACACCGGGGAGCTGTTTTTT
CDR3: CSAAGQMNTGELFF

size: NA
V: TRBV5-1
J: TRBJ2-1
D: TRBD2
DNA: TGCGCCAGCAGCTCTACCGGGACTAGCGTGAGAAATGAGCAGTTCTTC
CDR3: CASSSTGTSVRNEQFF

size: NA
V: TRBV2
J: TRBJ2-6
D: NA
DNA: TGTGCCAGCAGTGAAACAAGGGCTGGGGCCAACGTCCTGACTTTC
CDR3: CASSETRAGANVLTF

size: NA
V: TRBV3-1/TRBV3-2
J: TRBJ1-2
D: NA
DNA: TGTGCCAGCAGCCCCACACAGGGAAACTATGGCTACACCTTC
CDR3: CASSPTQGNYGYTF

size: few
V: TRBV15
J: TRBJ2-5
D: TRBD2
DNA: TGTGCCACCAGCAGGGGGAGGGGAGGCGAGACCCAGTACTTC
CDR3: CATSRGRGGETQYF

size: NA
V: TRBV27
J: TRBJ1-2
D: NA
DNA: TGTGCCAGCAGTTTCGGTCAGGGCGGTGTCTACACCTTC
CDR3: CASSFGQGGVYTF

size: NA
V: TRBV3-1/TRBV3-2
J: TRBJ2-2
D: TRBD2
DNA: TGTGCCAGCAGCTCGGGGGGGACTACCGGAGTCGGGGAGCTGTTTTTT
CDR3: CASSSGGTTGVGELFF

size: NA
V: TRBV5-4
J: TRBJ2-6
D: NA
DNA: TGTGCCAGCAGCTTGGCCGCAGGGCACTCTGGGGCCAACGTCCTGACTTTC
CDR3: CASSLAAGHSGANVLTF

size: NA
V: TRBV18
J: TRBJ1-3
D: NA
DNA: TGTGCCAGCTCACCACCGTCAGGACTCTCTGGAAACACCATATATTTT
CDR3: CASSPPSGLSGNTIYF

size: NA
V: TRBV28
J: TRBJ1-5
D: NA
DNA: TGTGCCAGCAGGCTCCTCCTCGGGGTTCGCAATCAGCCCCAGCATTTT
CDR3: CASRLLLGVRNQPQHF

size: NA
V: TRBV3-1/TRBV3-2
J: TRBJ2-1
D: NA
DNA: TGTGCCAGCAGCCAAGAGCTGAGCTCCTACAATGAGCAGTTCTTC
CDR3: CASSQELSSYNEQFF

size: NA
V: TRBV11-1
J: TRBJ2-6
D: NA
DNA: TGTGCCAGCAGCTTAGCCCGTAGGGCGTCTGGGGCCAACGTCCTGACTTTC
CDR3: CASSLARRASGANVLTF

size: NA
V: TRBV15
J: TRBJ2-3
D: TRBD2
DNA: TGTGCCACCAGCAGAGGTGCGGCGAGCGGGAGTAGCACAGATACGCAGTATTTT
CDR3: CATSRGAASGSSTDTQYF

size: NA
V: TRBV29-1
J: TRBJ1-1
D: NA
DNA: TGCAGCGTTGGTCCAACTCTCGGGTTCCTCACTGAAGCTTTCTTT
CDR3: CSVGPTLGFLTEAFF

size: NA
V: TRBV19
J: TRBJ2-7
D: TRBD1
DNA: TGTGCCAGTAGGGGGACGGACAGGGGCGGGTACGAGCAGTACTTC
CDR3: CASRGTDRGGYEQYF

size: NA
V: TRBV6-4
J: TRBJ2-1
D: TRBD2
DNA: TGTGCCAGCAGTGACTCTAGCGGGAGTTACAATGAGCAGTTCTTC
CDR3: CASSDSSGSYNEQFF

size: NA
V: TRBV11-2
J: TRBJ2-6
D: TRBD2
DNA: TGTGCCAGCAGCTTAGGGGGAGCGGGAGTTAGCTCTGGGGCCAACGTCCTGACTTTC
CDR3: CASSLGGAGVSSGANVLTF

size: NA
V: TRBV7-9
J: TRBJ2-5
D: TRBD1
DNA: TGTGCCAGCAGCTGGGACAGGAGCCAAGAGACCCAGTACTTC
CDR3: CASSWDRSQETQYF

size: once
V: TRBV14
J: TRBJ2-3
D: NA
DNA: TGTGCCAGCAGCCCCCCCCTTCGTAATACGCAGTATTTT
CDR3: CASSPPLRNTQYF

size: NA
V: TRBV6-4
J: TRBJ2-2
D: NA
DNA: TGTGCCAGCAGTGGGACAGACACCGGGGAGCTGTTTTTT
CDR3: CASSGTDTGELFF

size: NA
V: TRBV24-1
J: TRBJ2-3
D: NA
DNA: TGTGCCACCAGTGATCCCAGGGTGGGCACAGATACGCAGTATTTT
CDR3: CATSDPRVGTDTQYF

size: NA
V: TRBV3-1/TRBV3-2
J: TRBJ1-2
D: NA
DNA: TGTGCCAGCAGCGCCCGAGGGGGGTCGAACTATGGCTACACCTTC
CDR3: CASSARGGSNYGYTF

size: NA
V: TRBV19
J: TRBJ1-2
D: TRBD1
DNA: TGTGCCAGTAGTCCCCAGGCAGGGGGGACCTATGGCTACACCTTC
CDR3: CASSPQAGGTYGYTF

size: once
V: TRBV29-1
J: TRBJ2-2
D: NA
DNA: TGCAGCGCATCTGGAGGGAACACCGGGGAGCTGTTTTTT
CDR3: CSASGGNTGELFF

size: NA
V: TRBV19
J: TRBJ1-2
D: TRBD1
DNA: TGTGCCAGTAGTCCCGACAGGGGCTATGGCTACACCTTC
CDR3: CASSPDRGYGYTF

size: NA
V: TRBV4-2
J: TRBJ2-6
D: NA
DNA: TGTGCCAGCAGCCAGGTGGTGGGCGGCTCTGGGGCCAACGTCCTGACTTTC
CDR3: CASSQVVGGSGANVLTF

size: NA
V: TRBV10-2
J: TRBJ2-7
D: NA
DNA: TGCGCCAGCAGTGAGGGTATGGGGTACGAGCAGTACTTC
CDR3: CASSEGMGYEQYF

size: NA
V: TRBV27
J: TRBJ1-1
D: TRBD1
DNA: TGTGCCAGCAGTTTACGGAGGCCGGACAGGGGGCTGAGAAACACTGAAGCTTTCTTT
CDR3: CASSLRRPDRGLRNTEAFF

size: NA
V: TRBV19
J: TRBJ2-5
D: NA
DNA: TGTGCCAGTAGTATTAAGGAGACCCAGTACTTC
CDR3: CASSIKETQYF

size: NA
V: TRBV6-5
J: TRBJ2-7
D: NA
DNA: TGTGCCAGCGGGGGGTCCGGAGCCTACGAGCAGTACTTC
CDR3: CASGGSGAYEQYF

size: NA
V: TRBV7-9
J: TRBJ2-5
D: NA
DNA: TGTGCCAGCAGCTTAGTTATAGGTTCGGGGGAGACCCAGTACTTC
CDR3: CASSLVIGSGETQYF

size: NA
V: TRBV5-4
J: TRBJ2-2
D: TRBD1
DNA: TGTGCCAGCAGCTTGGAACAGGGGAACGGGGAGCTGTTTTTT
CDR3: CASSLEQGNGELFF

size: NA
V: TRBV15
J: TRBJ2-1
D: TRBD2
DNA: TGTGCCACCAGCCCTGACCCTAGCGGGAGGGCAGAAGAGCAGTTCTTC
CDR3: CATSPDPSGRAEEQFF

size: NA
V: TRBV19
J: TRBJ2-3
D: TRBD2
DNA: TGTGCCAGTAGTATTATTGCGCTAGGCCCCGGACTAGCGGGTATCACAGATACGCAGTATTTT
CDR3: CASSIIALGPGLAGITDTQYF

size: NA
V: TRBV3-1/TRBV3-2
J: TRBJ1-3
D: NA
DNA: TGTGCCAGCAGCCAATTGGCAGGTACCATATATTTT
CDR3: CASSQLAGTIYF

size: NA
V: TRBV7-6
J: TRBJ2-5
D: TRBD1
DNA: TGTGCCAGCAGCTTAAGGACAGGACCAAACCAAGAGACCCAGTACTTC
CDR3: CASSLRTGPNQETQYF

size: few
V: TRBV5-6
J: TRBJ2-3
D: NA
DNA: TGTGCCAGCAGCTTGGATTACAGGAGCACAGATACGCAGTATTTT
CDR3: CASSLDYRSTDTQYF

size: NA
V: TRBV27
J: TRBJ2-7
D: TRBD1
DNA: TGTGCCAGCAGTTCACCCCGGGACAGATACACCTACGAGCAGTACTTC
CDR3: CASSSPRDRYTYEQYF

size: NA
V: TRBV2
J: TRBJ2-7
D: NA
DNA: TGTGCCAGCGCGCTACGGTACGAGCAGTACTTC
CDR3: CASALRYEQYF

size: NA
V: TRBV4-1
J: TRBJ1-1
D: NA
DNA: TGCGCCAGCAGCCAAGGCCCCCTGGAGGGGAACACTGAAGCTTTCTTT
CDR3: CASSQGPLEGNTEAFF

size: NA
V: TRBV5-1
J: TRBJ1-2
D: NA
DNA: TGCGCCAGCAGTTCCACGGAGAACTATGGCTGCACCTTC
CDR3: CASSSTENYGCTF

size: NA
V: TRBV6-5
J: TRBJ2-2
D: NA
DNA: TGTGCCAGCAGTCGTAGCACGAACACCGGGGAGCTGTTTTTT
CDR3: CASSRSTNTGELFF

size: NA
V: TRBV6-1
J: TRBJ2-3
D: TRBD1
DNA: TGTGCCAGCAGTGAAGGCCCCGGGACAGGGGGCCATACGCAGTATTTT
CDR3: CASSEGPGTGGHTQYF

size: once
V: TRBV5-4
J: TRBJ1-6
D: NA
DNA: TGTGCCTCACGGGACCGAGGAATTAATTCACCCCTCCACTTT
CDR3: CASRDRGINSPLHF

size: NA
V: TRBV18
J: TRBJ2-3
D: TRBD2
DNA: TGTGCCAGCTCACCACGGCCGCCGGGACTAGCGGGGAGCACAGATACGCAGTATTTT
CDR3: CASSPRPPGLAGSTDTQYF

size: NA
V: TRBV3-1/TRBV3-2
J: TRBJ2-5
D: NA
DNA: TGTGCCAGCAGCACCGCCGGGGAGACCCAGTACTTC
CDR3: CASSTAGETQYF

size: few
V: TRBV9
J: TRBJ1-4
D: TRBD1
DNA: TGTGCCAGCAGCGCCCATAGAGGGACAGGGGGCGCGAGAATGGAACTGTTTTTT
CDR3: CASSAHRGTGGARMELFF